This T cell receptor beta chain was sequenced in a study of naive and memory T cell subsets. The table lists this clonotype with many counts. CD45RA-CD27- cells were effector memory; CD45RA+CD27- cells were EMRA. Two oligonucleotides, mixed equimolar, formed the beta constant-region primer covering TRBC1 and TRBC2. Each CDR3 protein is one row after TCRdb ran MiXCR on the UMI-ligation and nested PCR reads. The sample lists around 40,000 distinct CDR3 sequences; about an eighth were seen once. The CDR3 runs to 16 residues. The germline CDR1 and CDR2 sequences are SEHNR and FQNEAQ (reference sequence). With 3 bases clipped from V and 7 bases from J, the junction kept 8 bases outside the gene matches.

Sequencing input: effector memory CD4+ T cells from blood. As to subset: effector memory, CD45RA- CD27-. The sequence was obtained from a human donor in good health. The chain combines TRBV7-9 with TRBJ2-1, with 11 bases lining up with TRBD1. The CDR3 loop is CASSFQAGTGGNEQFF. Here the CDR3 DNA reads TGTGCCAGCAGCTTCCAAGCCGGGACAGGGGGGAATGAGCAGTTCTTC.